This entry lists 2 T cell receptor beta chains sequenced from one sample in a study of CD8 T cells in Susac syndrome. Reverse transcription used roughly 0.5 to 1 ug RNA and random hexamers. MiXCR, applied by TCRdb to the immunoSEQ multiplex PCR reads, yields one record per CDR3 protein. Of 200,000 or so distinct CDR3 sequences listed, approximately 94% are singletons. Material: CD4+ T cells from PBMCs. These receptors were taken from a human donor with multiple sclerosis.

CDR3 amino acids: CAWSRQPNSPLHF. The CDR3, as DNA: TGTGCCTGGAGTAGGCAGCCTAATTCACCCCTCCACTTT. The rearrangement links TRBV30 to TRBJ1-6; D gene ambiguous. CDR3 size: 13 residues. Germline loops: CDR1 GTSNPN, CDR2 SVGIG (reference sequence). The V end was cut by 2 bases, the J end by 6 bases, with 8 bases between.

The chain links TRBV29-1 to TRBJ1-1; D perhaps matches TRBD1 (5 bases). The CDR3 consists of 11 residues. Germline V gene sequence: CDR1 SQVTM, CDR2 ANQGSEA. The DNA for the CDR3 is TGCGCCGTCCCTGGGGGAACTGAAGCTTTCTTT. This encodes CAVPGGTEAFF.